A selection of T cell receptor beta chains follows, all from one sample in a study of blood T cell repertoires in COVID-19. Sequencing was performed with immunoSEQ multiplex PCR; in TCRdb, only in-frame clones are kept and a portion is missing. The data contain 110,000 to 150,000 clones, approximately 80% of them singletons. The sequencing input was PBMCs or T cells enriched from blood (not recorded which). The source is a young woman who had been exposed to COVID-19. The CDR3 runs from the conserved cysteine through the conserved F or W. D genes are given only for firm matches.

d_gene: TRBD1
v_gene: TRBV27
len: 16
j_gene: TRBJ1-4
CDR3aa: CASSLSSGTGREKLFF
CDR3nt: TGTGCCAGCAGTTTATCCTCCGGGACAGGGCGCGAAAAACTGTTTTTT

d_gene: .
v_gene: TRBV25-1
len: 14
j_gene: TRBJ1-1
CDR3aa: CASSAWTEFTEAFF
CDR3nt: TGTGCCAGCAGTGCTTGGACTGAATTCACTGAAGCTTTCTTT

d_gene: TRBD1
v_gene: TRBV18
len: 15
j_gene: TRBJ2-7
CDR3aa: CASSPLGTGNNEQYF
CDR3nt: TGTGCCAGCTCACCCCTTGGGACAGGTAATAACGAGCAGTACTTC

d_gene: .
v_gene: TRBV6-5
len: 14
j_gene: TRBJ1-5
CDR3aa: CASSYRQANQPQHF
CDR3nt: TGTGCCAGCAGTTACCGGCAGGCCAATCAGCCCCAGCATTTT

d_gene: .
v_gene: TRBV27
len: 12
j_gene: TRBJ2-5
CDR3aa: CASSHARGTQYF
CDR3nt: TGTGCCAGCAGCCACGCTCGGGGGACCCAGTACTTC

d_gene: TRBD2
v_gene: TRBV7-3
len: 15
j_gene: TRBJ2-7
CDR3aa: CASSFLAGEGYEQYF
CDR3nt: TGTGCCAGCAGCTTCCTAGCGGGAGAGGGCTACGAGCAGTACTTC

d_gene: TRBD2
v_gene: TRBV13
len: 15
j_gene: TRBJ2-1
CDR3aa: CASSSGTSGTNEQFF
CDR3nt: TGTGCCAGCAGCTCCGGGACTAGCGGGACCAATGAGCAGTTCTTC

d_gene: TRBD1
v_gene: TRBV11-3
len: 15
j_gene: TRBJ2-2
CDR3aa: CASSLGQGRTGELFF
CDR3nt: TGTGCCAGCAGCTTAGGACAGGGTCGGACCGGGGAGCTGTTTTTT

d_gene: TRBD1
v_gene: TRBV10-1
len: 14
j_gene: TRBJ1-1
CDR3aa: CASSPTGVNTEAFF
CDR3nt: TGCGCCAGCAGCCCGACAGGGGTGAACACTGAAGCTTTCTTT

d_gene: .
v_gene: TRBV28
len: 15
j_gene: TRBJ2-3
CDR3aa: CASSLLRGLTDTQYF
CDR3nt: TGTGCCAGCAGTTTATTGCGGGGTCTCACAGATACGCAGTATTTT

d_gene: TRBD1
v_gene: TRBV19
len: 12
j_gene: TRBJ2-7
CDR3aa: CASGTGFNEQYF
CDR3nt: TGTGCCAGCGGGACAGGGTTCAACGAGCAGTACTTC